Listed here are 8 T cell receptor beta chains from one sample, sequenced in a study of cytomegalovirus exposure and HLA in healthy donors (dated by TCRdb to 2017 to 2019). Library preparation used the immunoSEQ multiplex PCR assay. For the multiplex PCR, a mixture combining 60 forward primers for TCR Vbeta segments and 13 reverse primers for TCR Jbeta segments was used. The table was pulled from immuneACCESS by TCRdb, which kept in-frame rearrangements only. Such tables lose some clones; where checked, under half of the loss comes from unresolved V genes, and the rest has no known cause. This sample comprises over 150,000 clones, over 75% of them detected only once. The ten biggest clones cover 1% of the sample. Sequenced input: PBMCs. Receptors originate from a woman between 50 and 59 years old in good health and CMV-seropositive.

The chain uses TRBV5-5 and TRBJ1-5, with 7 positions matching TRBD1. Germline V CDR1 and CDR2: SGHKS, YYEKEE (reference sequence). V was clipped by 4 bases and J by 1 base; unmatched bases: 8. The CDR3 has 16 amino acids. The CDR3 is CASSIGQARSNQPQHF. The CDR3 DNA reads TGTGCCAGCAGCATAGGACAGGCTCGAAGCAATCAGCCCCAGCATTTT.

This clone was detected only once. This chain uses TRBV5-1 with TRBJ2-2, with D maybe TRBD1 (6 bases). Germline V lookup: CDR1 SGHRS, CDR2 YFSETQ. The CDR3 spans 15 residues. V was trimmed by 4 bases and J by 4 bases, leaving 14 bases between them. CDR3 sequence (DNA): TGCGCCAGCAGCACCTGGACAGCCGGCACCGGGGAGCTGTTTTTT. Residues: CASSTWTAGTGELFF. Complete variable domain (other parts from reference TRBV5-1 and TRBJ2-2): KAGVTQTPRYLIKTRGQQVTLSCSPISGHRSVSWYQQTPGQGLQFLFEYFSETQRNKGNFPGRFSGRQFSNSRSEMNVSTLELGDSALYLCASSTWTAGTGELFFGEGSRLTVL.

J is TRBJ2-7 and V is TRBV5-8; 7 nucleotides align to TRBD1. The J segment lost 3 bases and the V segment lost 5 bases, leaving 5 bases of the junction unmatched. The CDR3 runs 13 residues. The V gene's germline CDR1 is SGHTS and CDR2 YDEGEE. The CDR3 DNA follows: TGTGCCAGCAGGTCGACAGGGAACTACGAGCAGTACTTC. As protein: CASRSTGNYEQYF.

The rearrangement uses TRBV20-1 and TRBJ2-7; D is unclear. Trimming took 5 bases from V and 3 from J, leaving 5 bases between them. The CDR3 loop spans 10 amino acids. Germline values: CDR1 DFQATT, CDR2 SNEGSKA (reference sequence). The CDR3 region is CSALNYEQYF. The CDR3 coding sequence is TGCAGTGCTCTTAACTACGAGCAGTACTTC.

V is TRBV2 and J is TRBJ2-5; D unclear. Germline values: CDR1 SNHLY, CDR2 FYNNEI. This CDR3 is 14 amino acids long. V lost 6 bases to trimming and J lost 3 bases, with 14 bases between them. In nucleotides, the CDR3 is TGTGCCAGCAGCCTCACGGTCGGTAAAGAGACCCAGTACTTC. Translated: CASSLTVGKETQYF. The full variable domain, in which reference TRBV2 and TRBJ2-5 provide the parts outside the CDR3, is EPEVTQTPSHQVTQMGQEVILRCVPISNHLYFYWYRQILGQKVEFLVSFYNNEISEKSEIFDDQFSVERPDGSNFTLKIRSTKLEDSAMYFCASSLTVGKETQYFGPGTRLLVL.

V and J are TRBV7-6 and TRBJ2-7, with 11 bases that match TRBD2. Unmatched junction bases numbered 4, after V lost 5 bases and J lost 4 bases. Germline values: CDR1 SGHVS, CDR2 FNYEAQ. CDR3 length equals 14 residues. CDR3 sequence reads: CASSRTSGSYEQYF. CDR3 sequence (DNA): TGTGCCAGCAGCCGTACTAGCGGGAGTTACGAGCAGTACTTC.

The chain joins TRBV7-9 to TRBJ2-5, with 8 bases fitting TRBD1. Unmatched junction bases numbered 12, after V lost 4 bases and J lost 5 bases. Germline V CDR1 and CDR2: SEHNR, FQNEAQ (reference sequence). The CDR3 extends over 16 amino acids. The chain's CDR3 is CASSYPGTGVGETQYF. DNA for the CDR3: TGTGCCAGCAGCTATCCCGGGACAGGAGTGGGGGAGACCCAGTACTTC.

Written as DNA, the CDR3 is TGTGCCAGCAGTTTAATCTCGGGAAGGAATCAGCCCCAGCATTTT. The encoded protein is CASSLISGRNQPQHF. The chain carries TRBV27 and TRBJ1-5; unclear D gene. CDR3 length: 15 residues. The V gene lost 2 bases and the J gene lost 4 bases, with 12 bases spanning the gap. Germline CDR1 reads MNHEY; CDR2 reads SMNVEV (reference sequence).